These T cell receptor beta chains were read from a single sample in a study of T cells after yellow fever vaccination. TCRdb re-analysed the 5' RACE reads in MiXCR, keeping a single row per CDR3 protein. The table includes about 340,000 distinct CDR3 sequences, approximately 12% detected once. The source was CD4+ T cells sorted from PBMCs, collected 15 days after the yellow fever booster vaccination. These receptors were taken from a man younger than 35 who received the YFV17D yellow fever vaccine. Each CDR3 is given with its conserved first and last residue. The D gene is left open where the match is weak. Clone sizes are given selectively: once, few, many, or a class where the clone is expanded.

V	J	size	D	DNA	CDR3
TRBV6-4	TRBJ2-2	NA	NA	TGTGCCAGCAGGACAGCTCTGAACACCGGGGAGCTGTTTTTT	CASRTALNTGELFF
TRBV12-3/TRBV12-4	TRBJ1-2	NA	NA	TGTGCCAGCAGTCCTATTCAGGGGATCGGCTACACCTTC	CASSPIQGIGYTF
TRBV5-4	TRBJ2-2	NA	TRBD2	TGTGCCAGCAGCTCCGGACTAGCGGGGTCCCGCGGGGAGCTGTTTTTT	CASSSGLAGSRGELFF
TRBV9	TRBJ2-3	NA	NA	TGTGCCAGCAGCGTAGCTGGTGGGGCCAGCACAGATACGCAGTATTTT	CASSVAGGASTDTQYF
TRBV10-3	TRBJ2-3	few	NA	TGTGCCCTCGGCGGGGAACAAGCAGATACGCAGTATTTT	CALGGEQADTQYF
TRBV28	TRBJ2-1	NA	NA	TGTGCCAGCTATAATTACAATGAGCAGTTCTTC	CASYNYNEQFF
TRBV5-1	TRBJ1-2	NA	NA	TGCGCCAGCAGCTTGGCCCCAGGGCAGCATGGCTACACCTTC	CASSLAPGQHGYTF
TRBV7-3	TRBJ2-2	NA	NA	TGTGCCAGCAGCGGACCCTCCACCGGGGAGCTGTTTTTT	CASSGPSTGELFF
TRBV20-1	TRBJ1-1	NA	NA	TGCAGTGCTACCAGGGCCCAGGGGTTGACTGAAGCTTTCTTT	CSATRAQGLTEAFF
TRBV30	TRBJ2-7	NA	NA	TGTGCCTGGAGTTGGGGTCAGTACGAGCGGTACTTC	CAWSWGQYERYF
TRBV29-1	TRBJ2-5	NA	TRBD1	TGCAGCGTTACAGGGGTAGGAGAGACCCAGTACTTC	CSVTGVGETQYF
TRBV15	TRBJ2-5	NA	NA	TGTGCCACCAGCAGAGAGCGGGTAACGGGGACCCAGTACTTC	CATSRERVTGTQYF
TRBV10-3	TRBJ2-3	NA	NA	TGTGCCATCAGTGAGTCGGTAGGGGTTACAGATACGCAGTATTTT	CAISESVGVTDTQYF
TRBV2	TRBJ1-3	NA	NA	TGTGCCAGCAGTGAGCCCAGGGCCGGAAACACCATATATTTT	CASSEPRAGNTIYF
TRBV27	TRBJ2-3	NA	TRBD2	TGTGCCAGCAGACTGACTAGCGGGGGGGTGGATACGCAGTATTTT	CASRLTSGGVDTQYF
TRBV9	TRBJ2-4	NA	NA	TGTGCCAGCAGCCTACTCCGGGGAAACATTCAGTACTTC	CASSLLRGNIQYF
TRBV4-2	TRBJ2-5	few	NA	TGTGCCAGCAGCCAAGAAGGACACCAAGAGGCCCAGTACTTC	CASSQEGHQEAQYF
TRBV7-9	TRBJ2-2	NA	NA	TGTGCCAGCAGCTCAAGGAGGGTAACCGGGGAGCTGTTTTTT	CASSSRRVTGELFF
TRBV6-5	TRBJ1-2	few	NA	TGTGCCAGCAGTGAGCACCGGGGGTACTATGGCTACACCTTC	CASSEHRGYYGYTF
TRBV18	TRBJ1-1	NA	NA	TGTGCCAGCTCACCGCGAGTTCCGGGACTCCGGAGCACTGAAGCTTTCTTT	CASSPRVPGLRSTEAFF
TRBV5-1	TRBJ1-2	NA	NA	TGCGCCAGCAGCGGGGGGGCTAACTATGGCTACACCTTC	CASSGGANYGYTF
TRBV7-2	TRBJ2-5	few	NA	TGTGCCAGCAGCTTAGCGGGGGCAGTGCTCGAGACCCAGTACTTC	CASSLAGAVLETQYF
TRBV18	TRBJ1-1	many	TRBD1	TGTGCCAGCTCACCGGGACAGGGGAACACTGAAGCTTTCTTT	CASSPGQGNTEAFF
TRBV2	TRBJ1-2	NA	NA	TGTGCCAGCCCCGCATCCCCCGAGGGCTATGGCTACACCTTC	CASPASPEGYGYTF
TRBV5-6	TRBJ2-7	few	NA	TGTGCCAGCAGCTTACCCAGCAGGAACTACGAGCAGTACTTC	CASSLPSRNYEQYF
TRBV4-2	TRBJ2-7	many	TRBD2	TGTGCCAGCAGACCTACTAGCGGTGACTACGAGCAGTACTTC	CASRPTSGDYEQYF
TRBV6-5	TRBJ2-7	NA	TRBD2	TGTGCCAGCAGCGCTAGCGGGGGGCCCTCAGACGAGCAGTACTTC	CASSASGGPSDEQYF
TRBV5-1	TRBJ2-1	NA	TRBD1	TGCGCCAGCTCACCCGCAGGGGACAGGGCCAATGAGCAGTTCTTC	CASSPAGDRANEQFF
TRBV6-2/TRBV6-3	TRBJ1-2	NA	NA	TGTGCCAGCACCCAGGAAGGAAACTATGGCTACACCTTC	CASTQEGNYGYTF
TRBV9	TRBJ2-3	NA	NA	TGTGCCAGCAGCGTAGTTGGACCCGGCACAGATACGCAGTATTTT	CASSVVGPGTDTQYF
TRBV12-3/TRBV12-4	TRBJ1-1	many	TRBD1	TGTGCCAGCAGGTGGACAGGGGGAAACACTGAAGCTTTCTTT	CASRWTGGNTEAFF
TRBV18	TRBJ2-5	NA	NA	TGTGCCAGCTCGCAGGGGACACAAGAGACCCAGTACTTC	CASSQGTQETQYF
TRBV10-3	TRBJ2-3	few	TRBD2	TGTGCCATCAGTGACGAACTAGCGGGGGAAGATACGCAGTATTTT	CAISDELAGEDTQYF
TRBV20-1	TRBJ1-5	NA	NA	TGCAGTGCTGCACGGGGGGCAGGCCAGCCCCAGCATTTT	CSAARGAGQPQHF
TRBV5-1	TRBJ1-1	NA	TRBD1	TGCGCCAGCAGCACCGGCCAGGGGGAGAACACTGAAGCTTTCTTT	CASSTGQGENTEAFF
TRBV7-2	TRBJ1-4	NA	NA	TGTGCCAGCAGCTTAAATCCAGGGGCTGAAAAACTGTTTTTT	CASSLNPGAEKLFF
TRBV7-2	TRBJ1-4	NA	TRBD1	TGTGCCAGCAGCCTGGACAGGGTGGCTAATGAAAAACTGTTTTTT	CASSLDRVANEKLFF
TRBV28	TRBJ2-2	few	TRBD2	TGTGCCAGCAGTTTCGGGGGGGCCGGGTCCGGGGAGCTGTTTTTT	CASSFGGAGSGELFF
TRBV28	TRBJ1-3	many	NA	TGTGCCAGCAGTTTAAGCCCGCAGGCCTCTGGAAACACCATATATTTT	CASSLSPQASGNTIYF
TRBV25-1	TRBJ1-4	many	NA	TGTGCCAGCAGTATTCGATTGGGCGAAAAACTGTTTTTT	CASSIRLGEKLFF
TRBV11-2	TRBJ2-1	few	TRBD1	TGTGCCAGCAGCTTGGTAATCGGGACAGGGTGGAATGAGCAGTTCTTC	CASSLVIGTGWNEQFF
TRBV4-3	TRBJ1-1	many	NA	TGCGCCAGCAGCCAAGATGGCGGAAGCTCGAACACTGAAGCTTTCTTT	CASSQDGGSSNTEAFF
TRBV12-3/TRBV12-4	TRBJ1-1	NA	TRBD1	TGTGCCAGCACTTTGGGGGACAGGGGCACTGAAGCTTTCTTT	CASTLGDRGTEAFF
TRBV20-1	TRBJ1-1	few	NA	TGCAGTGCTAGACCGGACAGATACACTGAAGCTTTCTTT	CSARPDRYTEAFF
TRBV7-2	TRBJ1-5	few	TRBD1	TGTGCCAGCAGCTTAGGAGGACAGGCACGACAGCCCCAGCATTTT	CASSLGGQARQPQHF
TRBV2	TRBJ1-1	few	NA	TGTGCCAGCAGTGAACAGGGTCCAATGAACACTGAAGCTTTCTTT	CASSEQGPMNTEAFF
TRBV20-1	TRBJ2-7	NA	TRBD1	TGCAGTGCTAGTTCTCTACAGGGGGTCGGACAGTACTTC	CSASSLQGVGQYF
TRBV11-3	TRBJ2-3	few	TRBD2	TGTGCCAGCAGCTCCGGGACTAGCGGGAGAGCAACAGATACGCAGTATTTT	CASSSGTSGRATDTQYF
TRBV20-1	TRBJ1-2	few	TRBD1	TGCAGTGCCAGCGGGACAGACAACTATGGCTACACCTTC	CSASGTDNYGYTF
TRBV12-3/TRBV12-4	TRBJ2-1	few	NA	TGTGCCAGCGGATTACGACGAACTAGCTTCAATGAGCAGTTCTTC	CASGLRRTSFNEQFF
TRBV5-1	TRBJ2-3	many	NA	TGCGCCAGCAGCTTGGAGGCCATGACAGATACGCAGTATTTT	CASSLEAMTDTQYF
TRBV3-1	TRBJ2-1	NA	TRBD2	TGTGCCAGCAGCCAAGATAAAGCTAGCGGGGGAAATGAGCAGTTCTTC	CASSQDKASGGNEQFF
TRBV20-1	TRBJ1-3	NA	TRBD1	TGCAGTGCCCCCGACAGGGTAACTGGAAACACCATATATTTT	CSAPDRVTGNTIYF
TRBV5-1	TRBJ2-6	NA	NA	TGCGCCAGCAGCTGGGGGCAACCGGGCTCTGGGGCCAACGTCCTGACTTTC	CASSWGQPGSGANVLTF
TRBV12-3/TRBV12-4	TRBJ2-1	NA	NA	TGTGCCAGCAGTTTGGGGGAAGCTAATGAGCAGTTCTTC	CASSLGEANEQFF
TRBV19	TRBJ1-1	few	NA	TGTGCCAGTATCCCACGGGCACTCGCCACTGAAGCTTTCTTT	CASIPRALATEAFF
TRBV7-9	TRBJ1-2	NA	NA	TGTGCCAGCAGCTTTGGTGGGTCAGGCGACTATGGCTACACCTTC	CASSFGGSGDYGYTF
TRBV5-1	TRBJ1-2	NA	NA	TGCGCCAGCAGCTTTGACATCCTAGGCTACACCTTC	CASSFDILGYTF
TRBV10-3	TRBJ2-2	few	NA	TGTGCCATCAGTGGAACGAACACCGGGGAGCTGTTTTTT	CAISGTNTGELFF